This T cell receptor (beta chain) was identified in a study of a mutant IDH1 vaccine in newly diagnosed glioma. Study context: Mean patient age was around 40 years; approximately 60% were male and 37.5% female.

The germline V gene has CDR1 SGHNT and CDR2 YYREEE (reference sequence). Trimming left V 0 bases short and J 0 bases short, with 15 bases between. The CDR3 spans 17 residues. Overall study findings and caveats: Pseudoprogression seemed unlinked to shifts in top peripheral T cell clonotypes. Across multiple MHC alleles, roughly 93% of patients had vaccine-induced responses.

Stated time point: week 23, last vaccination. The study gave 300 ug of mutant IDH1 20-mer peptide per vaccine dose, with topical imiquimod. Of note for this clone: The antigen remains unidentified.

Method: immunoSEQ multiplex PCR; TCRdb's copy keeps in-frame clones and lacks some. Of 50,000 to 85,000 clones in the sample, nearly 85% were seen once. The sequenced sample was PBMCs, obtained from a glioma patient whose treatment included an IDH1 peptide vaccine. The origin of this receptor is a man between 18 and 29 years old with glioma. This chain connects TRBV5-4 to TRBJ1-1, with D possibly matching TRBD1 (5 bases). The CDR3 protein is CASSLDRLGVLNTEAFF. CDR3 DNA sequence: TGTGCCAGCAGCTTGGACCGTCTGGGGGTGCTGAACACTGAAGCTTTCTTT.